This TCR beta chain was recorded in a study of CD8+ T cells in alopecia areata (dated by TCRdb to the late 2010s). Broadly, across the study: The treated patients took part in an open-label pilot trial in which moderate-to-severe alopecia areata was treated with oral tofacitinib at 5 to 10 mg twice daily. Tofacitinib was given for 6 to 18 months, followed by 6 months of follow-up off drug to assess delayed response and recurrence. In both human patients and the C3H/HeJ mouse model, the study applied high-throughput TCRbeta sequencing to look at T cell clonal expansion in alopecia areata. Scalp tissue and sorted CD4+ and CD8+ peripheral blood T cells from patchy and totalis/universalis alopecia areata patients and from healthy controls were covered by human TCRbeta sequencing. Biopsies were taken from tofacitinib-treated patients at baseline and at 4 and 24 weeks of treatment, and a later scalp biopsy was taken in several of the tofacitinib-treated patients. Clonality in the scalp was compared among normal scalp (n=4), patchy alopecia areata scalp (n=8), and alopecia totalis/universalis scalp (n=8). RNA was obtained with the PAXgene miRNA kit for fixed scalp, the miRNeasy kit for PBMCs, and the RNeasy kit for mouse skin. immunoSEQ multiplex PCR using 35 Vbeta forward primers and 13 Jbeta reverse primers was used to amplify TCRbeta CDR3 regions. Broader findings and caveats from the paper: TCR sequences shared between patients were less clear than in mice, possibly partly because of HLA diversity in the patient population. Compared with normal scalp, lesional scalp had higher clonality and more expanded CD8+ clones, particularly in alopecia totalis/universalis, a pattern that suggests antigenic drive. Unlike mouse skin, which is dominated by gammadelta T cells, normal human skin has resident alphabeta T cells that are also sequenced, and this complicates analysis of the scalp TCR repertoire.

The intended sense of this specimen's time point label: baseline before oral tofacitinib. Lesional scalp punch biopsies and peripheral blood were collected from alopecia areata patients. After PBMCs were isolated by density centrifugation and stained for CD3, CD4 and CD8, a FACSAria was used to sort CD4+ and CD8+ T cells. This clone was observed a few times. The clone's antigen remains unknown. Per-base qualities were not stored, and no clone one base away is much larger. The method was the immunoSEQ multiplex PCR assay. RNA was extracted from all samples and reverse transcribed into cDNA, which served as template for TCR sequencing. SuperScript III was used to make first-strand cDNA, primed with a 2:1 mix of oligo-dT and random hexamers. Amplification bias was assessed with a synthetic immune receptor repertoire, and residual bias was removed computationally. On the study's bioinformatics: Raw reads were preprocessed for error removal, and CDR3 was defined according to IMGT conventions as running from the conserved cysteine to phenylalanine. To get clonality, Shannon entropy was normalized by log2 of the number of productive unique TCRs and the result was subtracted from 1. CD4 or CD8 identity of scalp clones was inferred by cross-referencing scalp TCRbeta sequences with sorted blood CD4 and CD8 repertoires. This is the immuneACCESS table as TCRdb keeps it, with only in-frame sequences that have V and J called. A part of the clones is gone; compared with another copy, unresolved V genes explain less than half, and the rest is unexplained. V and J calls and clone size are as listed in that table; D and trimming were resolved from the DNA. The sample table lists hundreds of thousands of clones, around 67% of them with a count of one. Approximately 1.2% of the sample is taken by the ten largest.

Sample: CD4+ T cells sorted from blood, taken at week 0. The source is a human donor with alopecia areata.

The bases read TGCAGCGCCGAACGGGGACTAGCGCCCAATGAGCAGTTCTTC. The encoded protein is CSAERGLAPNEQFF. This chain joins TRBV29-1 to TRBJ2-1, and TRBD2 aligns with 10 junction nucleotides. After removal of 7 bases from V and 6 bases from J, the junction retains 9 bases not matched to a gene. The CDR3 runs 14 residues from the cysteine to the phenylalanine. This entry keeps only the CDR3 DNA: 42 bases, framed from base 1. The germline V gene sets CDR1 to SQVTM and CDR2 to ANQGSEA.